The 24 T cell receptor beta chains presented below share a single source sample, sequenced in a study of control samples from healthy donors and cancer patients. The data were produced by immunoSEQ multiplex PCR, yet TCRdb's version contains in-frame clones alone and is incomplete. This table holds fewer than 65,000 clones, approximately 89% found once. The sequenced material came from PBMCs. All receptors come from a man aged 40-50 years with colorectal cancer.

The gene calls are TRBV7-9 and TRBJ1-3; D remains ambiguous. Trimming took 0 bases from V and 7 from J, leaving 10 bases between them. Germline V gene data show CDR1 as SEHNR and CDR2 as FQNEAQ (reference sequence). The CDR3 sequence is 14 residues long. The CDR3 coding sequence is TGTGCCAGCAGCTTAGCCGGGTCGTCTAACACCATATATTTT. The encoded protein is CASSLAGSSNTIYF.

The J gene is TRBJ1-5, the V gene TRBV3-1 (or the pseudogene TRBV3-2); D is unresolved. The germline V and J ends were trimmed by 0 bases and 7 bases, with 4 bases remaining between them. Looked up from germline, CDR1 is LGHDT and CDR2 is YNNKEL (reference sequence). CDR3 size: 12 residues. The CDR3 coding sequence is TGTGCCAGCAGCCAAGATGGACAGCCCCAGCATTTT. It is translated as CASSQDGQPQHF.

The V call is TRBV15, the J call TRBJ2-6; no reliable D call. V was cut by 3 bases and J by 0 bases, with 12 bases left in between. The germline gives CDR1 LNHNV, CDR2 YYDKDF (reference sequence). The CDR3 covers 17 residues. The CDR3 region is CATSSDRVVSGANVLTF. The CDR3 DNA is TGTGCCACCAGCAGCGACCGAGTCGTCTCTGGGGCCAACGTCCTGACTTTC.

V usage is TRBV28 and J usage is TRBJ1-1; a possible D gene is TRBD1 (6 bases). The CDR3 runs 15 residues. CDR1 is MDHEN and CDR2 is SYDVKM in the germline V gene. Trimming took off 3 bases at V and 2 bases at J, with 13 bases between the two ends. The CDR3 DNA sequence: TGTGCCAGCAGTTTGCCAGGGGCAGGTAACACTGAAGCTTTCTTT. It codes for CASSLPGAGNTEAFF.

V gene TRBV4-3 combines with J gene TRBJ1-6, with 10 bases that match TRBD1. This CDR3 contains 18 residues. From germline, CDR1 is LGHNA and CDR2 YSLEER. V gave up 1 base and J gave up 4 bases; unmatched junction bases: 7. The CDR3 loop reads CASSQAIRTGGYNSPLHF. The CDR3 region has the DNA TGCGCCAGCAGCCAAGCGATAAGGACAGGGGGTTATAATTCACCCCTCCACTTT.

The chain couples TRBV21-1 to TRBJ2-2; the table's D call, TRBD2, has no DNA check behind it. TRBV21-1 is a recognized pseudogene. CDR3 length: 16 residues. The CDR3 spells CASSKAASGSAGELFF. The CDR3 DNA sequence: TGTGCCAGCAGCAAAGCGGCTAGCGGGAGTGCCGGGGAGCTGTTTTTT.

The chain joins TRBV12-5 to TRBJ1-1, with D uncertain. Germline lookup yields CDR1 LGHNT and CDR2 FRNRAP. This CDR3 contains 11 residues. V shed 3 bases and J shed 5 bases, with 4 bases lying between them. The CDR3 nucleotides read TGTGCTAGTGGTTTCAGAACTGAAGCTTTCTTT. It yields the protein CASGFRTEAFF.

V gene TRBV5-1 combines with J gene TRBJ2-7; no firm D call. V was cut by 3 bases and J by 0 bases, with 7 bases left in between. The CDR3 extends over 13 amino acids. CDR1 and CDR2 from the germline V gene are SGHRS and YFSETQ. The CDR3 coding sequence is TGCGCCAGCAGCTCCGGAAGCTCCTACGAGCAGTACTTC. It is translated as CASSSGSSYEQYF.

This clone was detected only a few times. The rearrangement links TRBV7-2 to TRBJ2-5; no clear D gene. The germline gives CDR1 SGHTA, CDR2 FQGNSA. The CDR3 has 15 residues. Trimming took off 5 bases at V and 0 bases at J, with 13 bases between the two ends. The CDR3 DNA sequence: TGTGCCAGCAGCCTCTCAGTGGGATACCAAGAGACCCAGTACTTC. Its translation: CASSLSVGYQETQYF.

This chain links TRBV28 with TRBJ1-5, with 9 bases aligning to TRBD1. Germline CDR1 is MDHEN and CDR2 is SYDVKM. This CDR3 has 16 residues. V dropped 7 bases and J dropped 7; count of bases not matched to a gene: 14. CDR3 in DNA: TGTGCCAGCACCCCGAGTAGGGGACAGGGCCGGCAGCCCCAGCATTTT. As protein: CASTPSRGQGRQPQHF. The variable domain in full, with the rest retrieved from reference TRBV28 and TRBJ1-5, is DVKVTQSSRYLVKRTGEKVFLECVQDMDHENMFWYRQDPGLGLRLIYFSYDVKMKEKGDIPEGYSVSREKKERFSLILESASTNQTSMYLCASTPSRGQGRQPQHFGDGTRLSIL.

The chain is built from TRBV5-1 and TRBJ2-7, with 8 nucleotides matching TRBD2. The CDR3 has 13 residues. Per the germline V gene, CDR1 is SGHRS and CDR2 is YFSETQ. The trim removed 2 bases at V and 5 bases at J, leaving 3 bases unmatched. The DNA for the CDR3 is TGCGCCAGCAGCTTAGGACTAGCTAACGAGCAGTACTTC. Translation gives CASSLGLANEQYF. Filled out from reference TRBV5-1 and TRBJ2-7, the complete variable domain reads KAGVTQTPRYLIKTRGQQVTLSCSPISGHRSVSWYQQTPGQGLQFLFEYFSETQRNKGNFPGRFSGRQFSNSRSEMNVSTLELGDSALYLCASSLGLANEQYFGPGTRLTVT.

The V call is TRBV10-3, the J call TRBJ2-7; TRBD1 is a possible D gene (5 bases). The CDR3 covers 17 residues. Looked up from germline, CDR1 is ENHRY and CDR2 is SYGVKD. Trimming removed 0 bases from V and 2 bases from J, with 17 bases in between. The CDR3 sequence: CAISESQGGRRTYEQYF. The CDR3 bases are TGTGCCATCAGTGAGTCGCAGGGCGGCAGGCGAACCTACGAGCAGTACTTC.

The J gene is TRBJ2-1, the V gene TRBV6-6, with 7 positions matching TRBD2. The CDR3 contains 16 residues. The germline V gene has CDR1 MNHNY and CDR2 SVGAGI (reference sequence). The junction had 11 bases not matched to a gene; V was cut back by 6 bases and J by 3 bases. CDR3 in amino acids: CASSPIPGLLYNEQFF. The CDR3 region has the DNA TGTGCCAGCAGCCCAATCCCGGGACTACTCTACAATGAGCAGTTCTTC.

The chain combines TRBV30 with TRBJ2-2; D unresolved. Germline V gives CDR1 GTSNPN, CDR2 SVGIG (reference sequence). The length of the CDR3 is 14 residues. V lost 0 bases, J lost 5 bases, and 10 bases lay in between. For the CDR3, the DNA is TGTGCCTGGAGTGTTGATAAGTGGACCGGGGAGCTGTTTTTT. This translates into CAWSVDKWTGELFF.

The chain is built from TRBV30 and TRBJ1-3; 9 nucleotides align to TRBD1. The CDR3 is 16 amino acids. Germline lookup yields CDR1 GTSNPN and CDR2 SVGIG (reference sequence). V lost 4 bases, J lost 0 bases, and 7 bases stayed unmatched. The DNA for the CDR3 is TGTGCCTGGAATTCAGGACAGGGGAACTCTGGAAACACCATATATTTT. Its translation is CAWNSGQGNSGNTIYF.

The chain links TRBV6-1 to TRBJ2-7, with 9 bases lining up with TRBD1. The germline V gene has CDR1 MNHNS and CDR2 SASEGT. The CDR3 is 15 amino acids. Germline trimming cut 6 bases from V and 2 bases from J; bases unmatched to any gene: 8. CDR3 amino acids: CASRLPGQGTYEQYF. The CDR3 region has the DNA TGTGCCAGCAGACTCCCGGGACAGGGAACCTACGAGCAGTACTTC.

This chain uses TRBV15 with TRBJ2-6, with a tentative D call TRBD1 (5 bases). Germline lookup yields CDR1 LNHNV and CDR2 YYDKDF (reference sequence). V gave up 0 bases and J gave up 2 bases, with 11 bases separating them. The CDR3 extends over 17 amino acids. CDR3 nucleotide sequence: TGTGCCACCAGCAGAGAGGACACGGGCGCTGGGGCCAACGTCCTGACTTTC. Protein: CATSREDTGAGANVLTF.

The chain uses TRBV10-3 and TRBJ1-2; D is possibly TRBD1 (5 bases). CDR1 and CDR2 (germline): ENHRY, SYGVKD. The CDR3 covers 15 residues. Deletions cut 2 bases from V and 6 bases from J, with 16 bases between. The CDR3 DNA sequence: TGTGCCATCAGTGAGGACCCCAGGGATAGCAATGGCTACACCTTC. It translates to CAISEDPRDSNGYTF.

This clone was picked up one time. The gene calls are TRBV5-6 and TRBJ2-7, with a possible D match to TRBD2 (6 bases). V lost 2 bases, J lost 5 bases, and 11 bases lay in between. In germline, CDR1 is SGHDT, CDR2 YYEEEE. This CDR3 region has 13 residues. CDR3 loop: CASSFRLDHEQYF. CDR3 nucleotides: TGTGCCAGCAGCTTTCGACTAGATCACGAGCAGTACTTC.

J is TRBJ2-7 and V is TRBV2; 9 bases are shared with TRBD2. Germline CDR1 reads SNHLY; CDR2 reads FYNNEI. This CDR3 has 14 amino acids. The V gene end was trimmed by 0 bases and the J gene end by 4 bases; junction bases not matched to a gene: 1. The CDR3 coding sequence is TGTGCCAGCAGTGAAGCCGGACTAGCGTACGAGCAGTACTTC. Its translation: CASSEAGLAYEQYF.

The gene calls are TRBV19 and TRBJ2-5; 7 bases are shared with TRBD2. Trimming at V came to 6 bases and at J to 5 bases, leaving 6 bases not matched to a gene. CDR1 and CDR2 (germline): LNHDA, SQIVND (reference sequence). The CDR3 loop spans 13 amino acids. In DNA, the CDR3 is TGTGCCAGTAGAGGGAGGGCCAGGGAGACCCAGTACTTC. Translating it yields CASRGRARETQYF.

The V call is TRBV28, the J call TRBJ1-4; D remains unclear. The V gene lost 3 bases and the J gene lost 4 bases, with 12 bases spanning the gap. There are 15 residues in the CDR3. CDR1 is MDHEN and CDR2 is SYDVKM in the germline V gene. In DNA form, the CDR3 reads TGTGCCAGCAGTTTTATAACAGCTAGTAATGAAAAACTGTTTTTT. It is translated as CASSFITASNEKLFF.

The rearrangement links TRBV12-5 to TRBJ2-5; D is uncertain. The CDR3 length is 13 residues. Germline-derived CDR1 and CDR2 are LGHNT and FRNRAP. V was cut by 3 bases and J by 2 bases, with 7 bases left in between. The CDR3 DNA reads TGTGCTAGTGGTTTACCACTACAAGAGACCCAGTACTTC. Translated, it gives CASGLPLQETQYF.

The chain has TRBV18 and TRBJ2-5; 9 nucleotides match TRBD2. CDR3 length: 15 amino acids. The germline CDR1 and CDR2 sequences are KGHSH and LQKENI. Losses at the gene ends were 3 bases for V and 2 bases for J; bases not matched to a gene: 4. The CDR3 here is CASSPLAGDQETQYF. As DNA, the CDR3 is TGTGCCAGCTCACCCTTAGCGGGAGATCAAGAGACCCAGTACTTC.